This T cell receptor (beta chain) derives from a study of T-cell memory formation after mild COVID-19. Study overall: In these data, TCR clusters were largely donor specific.

Study-wide results and caveats: A subset of responding clones appeared in pre-infection memory, suggesting cross-reactive memory joined. Clones that contracted clustered mainly in CM and EM if CD4+ and in EMRA if CD8+.

This clonotype was seen a few times. Its antigen is undetermined. TCRdb ran MiXCR on the 5' RACE reads and lists one entry per CDR3 protein. This sample carries 200,000 or so distinct CDR3 sequences, roughly 10% of them seen once, and the ten largest clones take roughly 3.5%. The CDR3 extends over 13 amino acids. Germline assignment: CDR1 SGHRS and CDR2 YFSETQ. Trimming left V 9 bases short and J 2 bases short, with 14 bases between. V and J are TRBV5-1 and TRBJ2-5; D perhaps matches TRBD1 (5 bases). Sequencing was performed on PBMCs or a T cell subset sorted from them (not recorded which). The clonotype comes from a man between 18 and 29 years old who had mild COVID-19 (a few samples of this study predate the infection). Cell type and time point are not known. The chain's CDR3 is CAKITGAQETQYF. CDR3 sequence (DNA): TGCGCCAAGATAACAGGAGCGCAAGAGACCCAGTACTTC.